These 29 T cell receptor beta chains originate from one sample sequenced in a study of shared clonotypes between healthy human individuals. The data were produced by immunoSEQ multiplex PCR, yet TCRdb's version contains in-frame clones alone and is incomplete. Of millions of clones in the sample, 93% were seen once. Sequenced material: naive CD4+ T cells from PBMCs. Subset defined: CD45RA+ positively selected. Receptors originate from a man aged 18-30 years in good health. Some clones in this sample may be carry-over from other donors' samples.

This clone has a single count. This chain joins TRBV7-3 and TRBJ2-1; 9 nucleotides match TRBD2. Germline CDR1 is SGHTA and CDR2 is FQGTGA. Losses at the gene ends were 2 bases for V and 0 bases for J; bases not matched to a gene: 5. This CDR3 is built from 17 residues. As DNA, the CDR3 is TGTGCCAGCAGCTTACCTGGTAGCGGGAGCTCCTACAATGAGCAGTTCTTC. The encoded protein is CASSLPGSGSSYNEQFF.

This clone was recorded only once. The junction differs from germline at one of its ends, possibly a read error. The chain employs TRBV7-2 and TRBJ2-3, with TRBD2 matching 8 bases. The CDR3 totals 14 residues. Germline V CDR1 and CDR2: SGHTA, FQGNSA. The CDR3: CASSIAGLTDTQYF. The DNA for the CDR3 is TGTGCCAGCAGCATAGCGGGGCTTACAGATACGCAGTATTTT.

This chain links TRBV7-2 with TRBJ2-1; 9 nucleotides align to TRBD1. The germline V gene encodes CDR1 SGHTA and CDR2 FQGNSA. The ends lost 5 bases at V and 5 bases at J; junction bases unmatched: 7. The CDR3 consists of 15 residues. As DNA, the CDR3 is TGTGCCAGCAGCAACAGGGGGCAGTACGACAATGAGCAGTTCTTC. It codes for CASSNRGQYDNEQFF.

In DNA, the CDR3 is TGTGCCAGCAGGGGCAGCGGGAGCTCCTACGAGCAGTACTTC. Residues: CASRGSGSSYEQYF. The chain joins TRBV25-1 to TRBJ2-7; TRBD2 aligns across 8 bases. There are 14 residues in the CDR3. V was clipped by 6 bases and J by 0 bases; unmatched bases: 4. CDR1 is MGHDK, CDR2 SYGVNS, per germline.

This chain uses TRBV5-1 with TRBJ2-3, with D unresolved. The V end lost 5 bases, the J end lost 0 bases, and 13 bases lay between the germline ends. The CDR3 extends over 15 amino acids. CDR1 SGHRS and CDR2 YFSETQ come from the germline V gene. The CDR3 loop is CASREQSVSTDTQYF. In nucleotides, the CDR3 is TGCGCCAGCAGGGAACAGTCCGTAAGCACAGATACGCAGTATTTT. The full variable domain, with the rest looked up from reference TRBV5-1 and TRBJ2-3, is KAGVTQTPRYLIKTRGQQVTLSCSPISGHRSVSWYQQTPGQGLQFLFEYFSETQRNKGNFPGRFSGRQFSNSRSEMNVSTLELGDSALYLCASREQSVSTDTQYFGPGTRLTVL.

This clone occurred a few times. CDR3 region: CASSEWQSYGYTF. DNA of the CDR3: TGTGCCAGCAGTGAATGGCAGAGCTATGGCTACACCTTC. The rearrangement links TRBV6-1 to TRBJ1-2, with D unresolved. CDR3 length equals 13 residues. Looked up from germline, CDR1 is MNHNS and CDR2 is SASEGT. V lost 2 bases and J lost 4, with 8 bases in between.

The chain joins TRBV5-4 to TRBJ2-7, with 9 bases fitting TRBD1. With 2 bases clipped from V and 0 bases from J, the junction kept 3 bases outside the gene matches. The CDR3 spans 15 residues. Germline values: CDR1 SGHNT, CDR2 YYREEE (reference sequence). The CDR3 region has the DNA TGTGCCAGCAGCTTAGGGACAGGGTTCTCCTACGAGCAGTACTTC. This gives the protein CASSLGTGFSYEQYF.

V and J are TRBV15 and TRBJ2-5; 7 bases map to TRBD1. CDR1 is LNHNV, CDR2 YYDKDF, per germline (reference sequence). This CDR3 contains 19 residues. Trimming removed 0 bases from V and 5 bases from J; junction bases left unmatched: 18. Here the CDR3 DNA reads TGTGCCACCAGCAGAGATAGTGGGTCGGGACAGAGAACCGGGGAGACCCAGTACTTC. Translation gives CATSRDSGSGQRTGETQYF.

V is TRBV29-1 and J is TRBJ2-1, with TRBD2 matching 7 bases. Germline CDR1 is SQVTM and CDR2 is ANQGSEA. This CDR3 comprises 13 residues. Germline trimming cut 3 bases from V and 6 bases from J; bases unmatched to any gene: 5. CDR3 residues: CSVDGLGLNEQFF. CDR3 nucleotides: TGCAGCGTTGACGGACTAGGGCTCAATGAGCAGTTCTTC.

This clone occurred once. The gene calls are TRBV25-1 and TRBJ2-7, with 7 bases identical to TRBD2. V shed 8 bases, J shed 3 bases, and the junction held 10 bases outside the gene matches. CDR1 is MGHDK and CDR2 is SYGVNS in the germline V gene. The CDR3 runs 14 residues. The CDR3 reads CASRKSGVDYEQYF. The DNA of the CDR3 is TGTGCCAGCCGAAAGAGCGGGGTCGACTACGAGCAGTACTTC.

CDR3 loop: CASNPAPIPGNTIYF. In nucleotides, the CDR3 is TGTGCCAGCAACCCCGCACCGATCCCTGGAAACACCATATATTTT. The chain has TRBV9 and TRBJ1-3; no clear D gene. V lost 6 bases to trimming and J lost 2 bases, with 15 bases between them. This CDR3 contains 15 residues. CDR1 and CDR2 (germline): SGDLS, YYNGEE.

With regard to this clone: The sample contains more than one DNA sequence encoding this CDR3. This sequence joins TRBV19 and TRBJ1-1; no firm D call. This CDR3 has 13 amino acids. The V gene's germline CDR1 is LNHDA and CDR2 SQIVND (reference sequence). Trimming cost V 0 bases and J 3 bases, with 5 bases left between them. The DNA of the CDR3 is TGTGCCAGTAGTATAGAGGGTTACACTGAAGCTTTCTTT. Its translation is CASSIEGYTEAFF. Drawing the rest from reference TRBV19 and TRBJ1-1, the complete variable domain is DGGITQSPKYLFRKEGQNVTLSCEQNLNHDAMYWYRQDPGQGLRLIYYSQIVNDFQKGDIAEGYSVSREKKESFPLTVTSAQKNPTAFYLCASSIEGYTEAFFGQGTRLTVV.

This rearrangement joins TRBV15 to TRBJ1-2; 11 nucleotides match TRBD1. Germline V gene sequence: CDR1 LNHNV, CDR2 YYDKDF (reference sequence). V gave up 1 base and J gave up 7 bases; unmatched junction bases: 8. This CDR3 is 16 amino acids long. CDR3 loop: CATSRGPGTGGSGYTF. The CDR3 coding sequence is TGTGCCACCAGCAGAGGACCTGGGACAGGGGGATCTGGCTACACCTTC.

The gene calls are TRBV2 and TRBJ2-7, with D perhaps TRBD1 or TRBD2 (5 bases each). V lost 6 bases and J 3 bases, leaving 18 bases between the germline ends. CDR3 length equals 15 residues. Germline CDR1 is SNHLY and CDR2 is FYNNEI. CDR3 in DNA: TGTGCCAGCAGAGCTCAACCGGGACGAGACTACGAGCAGTACTTC. This encodes CASRAQPGRDYEQYF.

This clone showed up just a few times. CDR3 sequence reads: CASSEDSYGYTF. The CDR3 bases are TGTGCCAGCAGCGAGGACAGCTATGGCTACACCTTC. The J gene is TRBJ1-2, the V gene TRBV11-2; tentatively, D is TRBD1 (6 bases). Trimming cost V 5 bases and J 4 bases, with 8 bases left between them. The CDR3 spans 12 residues. Germline assignment: CDR1 SGHAT and CDR2 FQNNGV.

The rearrangement joins TRBV5-1 to TRBJ2-7; D is perhaps TRBD1 or TRBD2 (5 bases each). CDR1 is SGHRS and CDR2 is YFSETQ in the germline V gene. The V and J ends lost 0 bases and 0 bases respectively, with 10 bases between them. The length of the CDR3 is 15 residues. DNA for the CDR3: TGCGCCAGCAGCTTGGCCCCGGGGCACTCCTACGAGCAGTACTTC. It is translated as CASSLAPGHSYEQYF.

As concerns this clone: The junction departs from the called germline gene at one end, perhaps through a read error. The sample holds other DNA sequences that translate to the same CDR3. The chain recombines TRBV11-3 with TRBJ2-7, with D unresolved. Germline lookup yields CDR1 SGHNT and CDR2 YENEEA. The length of the CDR3 is 12 residues. The DNA for the CDR3 is TGTGCCAGCAGCCAAGGCCCCTACGAGCAGTATTTC. Its protein is CASSQGPYEQYF.

The rearrangement joins TRBV7-9 to TRBJ2-3; TRBD2 matches at 11 bases. Germline CDR1 is SEHNR and CDR2 is FQNEAQ (reference sequence). Losses at the gene ends were 2 bases for V and 4 bases for J; bases not matched to a gene: 2. The length of the CDR3 is 15 residues. CDR3 loop: CASSLLAGGADTQYF. The CDR3 DNA follows: TGTGCCAGCAGCTTACTAGCGGGAGGAGCAGATACGCAGTATTTT.

The V gene is TRBV7-3, the J gene TRBJ2-5; D is possibly TRBD2 (6 bases). Germline CDR1 is SGHTA and CDR2 is FQGTGA. V lost 5 bases and J 4 bases, leaving 14 bases between the germline ends. The CDR3 loop spans 14 amino acids. CDR3 DNA sequence: TGTGCCAGCAGCCTCACCGGGAGTTTAGAGACCCAGTACTTC. Translation: CASSLTGSLETQYF.

A remark on this clone: Additional DNA sequences in this sample encode the identical CDR3. The DNA of the CDR3 is TGTGCCAGCTCACCGTCATATTACGAGCAGTACTTC. It translates to CASSPSYYEQYF. This sequence joins TRBV18 and TRBJ2-7; D gene uncertain. Germline CDR1 and CDR2: KGHSH and LQKENI. The CDR3 sequence is 12 residues long. Deletions cut 3 bases from V and 4 bases from J, with 7 bases between.

Details on this clone: Distinct nucleotide sequences in the sample also encode this CDR3. V is TRBV5-1 and J is TRBJ2-7; unclear D gene. The CDR3 has 14 amino acids. V lost 0 bases and J 1 base, leaving 8 bases between the germline ends. Germline CDR1 reads SGHRS; CDR2 reads YFSETQ. CDR3 sequence (DNA): TGCGCCAGCAGCTTGGGGATCCGATCCTACGAGCAGTACTTC. It yields the protein CASSLGIRSYEQYF.

The J gene is TRBJ2-3, the V gene TRBV6-5; 7 nucleotides line up with TRBD2. The junction had 7 bases not matched to a gene; V was cut back by 6 bases and J by 1 base. CDR1 is MNHEY, CDR2 SVGAGI, per germline. The CDR3 runs to 15 residues. The CDR3 loop reads CASRPERGRTDTQYF. CDR3 DNA: TGTGCCAGCAGACCTGAGCGGGGTCGCACAGATACGCAGTATTTT.

For this clone: This specimen includes other DNA sequences encoding the same CDR3. The chain carries TRBV30 and TRBJ1-4; 9 bases are shared with TRBD1. The CDR3 runs 13 residues. Germline V gene data show CDR1 as GTSNPN and CDR2 as SVGIG (reference sequence). The junction had 2 bases not matched to a gene; V was cut back by 2 bases and J by 7 bases. CDR3: CAWSLTGGEKLFF. DNA of the CDR3: TGTGCCTGGAGTCTGACAGGGGGTGAAAAACTGTTTTTT.

The chain recombines TRBV7-9 with TRBJ1-4; no definite D call. Germline V CDR1 and CDR2: SEHNR, FQNEAQ (reference sequence). CDR3 length: 15 amino acids. V was pared by 5 bases and J by 4 bases, with 14 bases between. The CDR3 sequence: CASSTQSGYNEKLFF. In nucleotides, the CDR3 is TGTGCCAGCAGCACACAATCAGGTTATAATGAAAAACTGTTTTTT.

The chain couples TRBV28 to TRBJ1-6, with D possibly matching TRBD1 (6 bases). The V end lost 5 bases, the J end lost 5 bases, and 16 bases lay between the germline ends. This CDR3 is 16 amino acids long. The germline V gene encodes CDR1 MDHEN and CDR2 SYDVKM. CDR3 sequence (DNA): TGTGCCAGCAGTACCCCCGGCAGGGGAAATAATTCACCCCTCCACTTT. It is translated as CASSTPGRGNNSPLHF.

A remark on this clone: Other DNA variants within this sample encode the same CDR3. The genes are TRBV2 and TRBJ2-3; possible D gene TRBD2, 5 bases. Trimming removed 3 bases at V and 1 base at J, with 11 bases between. Germline V gene sequence: CDR1 SNHLY, CDR2 FYNNEI. The CDR3 totals 15 residues. The CDR3 DNA sequence: TGTGCCAGCAGTGACCTAGCCGGCGGCACAGATACGCAGTATTTT. Translating it yields CASSDLAGGTDTQYF.

The genes are TRBV7-3 and TRBJ2-1; D possibly uses TRBD1 or TRBD2 (6 bases each). The V end was cut by 5 bases, the J end by 7 bases, with 15 bases between. Germline-derived CDR1 and CDR2 are SGHTA and FQGTGA. This CDR3 has 14 residues. CDR3 sequence: CASSRGLMGNEQFF. CDR3 DNA: TGTGCCAGCAGCCGGGGGCTAATGGGGAATGAGCAGTTCTTC.

The chain couples TRBV11-1 to TRBJ1-1; 8 nucleotides line up with TRBD1. The junction had 6 bases not matched to a gene; V was cut back by 5 bases and J by 1 base. Germline CDR1 is SGHAT and CDR2 is FQDESV (reference sequence). The CDR3 runs to 15 residues. DNA of the CDR3: TGTGCCAGCAGCATCGGACAGGGCCGGAACACTGAAGCTTTCTTT. This sequence encodes CASSIGQGRNTEAFF.

The rearrangement links TRBV11-2 to TRBJ2-5; D is undetermined. CDR1 is SGHAT, CDR2 FQNNGV, per germline. The CDR3 totals 16 residues. Trimming shortened V by 1 base and J by 1 base, and 13 bases separated the two germline ends. The CDR3 loop is CASSLGRGIRQETQYF. The CDR3 DNA is TGTGCCAGCAGCTTAGGGCGAGGAATACGCCAAGAGACCCAGTACTTC. Using reference TRBV11-2 and TRBJ2-5 for the parts outside the CDR3, the full variable domain is EAGVAQSPRYKIIEKRQSVAFWCNPISGHATLYWYQQILGQGPKLLIQFQNNGVVDDSQLPKDRFSAERLKGVDSTLKIQPAKLEDSAVYLCASSLGRGIRQETQYFGPGTRLLVL.